What follows describes a single TCR beta chain. This sample is part of a study of T-cell memory formation after mild COVID-19. As for the study in general: In these data, TCR clusters were largely donor specific.

TCRdb re-called the 5' RACE reads through MiXCR, storing one row per CDR3 protein. The sample records about 470,000 distinct CDR3 sequences, approximately 25% being singletons. Sequenced sample: PBMCs or a T cell subset sorted from them (not recorded which). The clonotype was recovered from an adult woman who had mild COVID-19 (a few samples of this study predate the infection). Cell type and time point are not known.

DNA for the CDR3: TGTGCCAGCACCCAAGGGGGGGACACCGGGGAGCTGTTTTTT. This codes for CASTQGGDTGELFF. The chain links TRBV12-3 or TRBV12-4 to TRBJ2-2; D might be TRBD2 (7 bases). V was pared by 7 bases and J by 3 bases, with 12 bases between. The CDR3 extends over 14 amino acids.